This TCR beta chain was recorded in a study of regulatory T cells in long-lasting Graves disease. With iRepertoire HTBI primers and Arm-PCR of CDR3 regions, TCR beta libraries were built. MiXCR was run by TCRdb on the multiplex PCR reads, yielding one entry per CDR3 protein. The sample has 600,000 to 650,000 distinct CDR3 sequences, roughly 15% seen once. Time point in this sample: newly diagnosed GD, antithyroid drugs for less than 3 months. After RNA was extracted from PBMCs, the TCR library was made from it. The V end was cut by 2 bases, the J end by 5 bases, with 10 bases between. The CDR3 is 13 residues long. Germline V gene lookup returns CDR1 GTSNPN and CDR2 SVGIG (reference sequence). This clonotype was seen ten or more times. Antigen: not known. Study-wide findings and caveats: Public clonotype sharing was higher in persistent than newly diagnosed patients. Having only a small sample size may have limited accuracy. Favored gene segments in persistent disease were TRBV28, TRBJ1-2 and TRBJ2-5.

The same specimen was also included in a second study, on T cells in Graves' hyperthyroidism and ophthalmopathy.

The sequence was obtained from a woman aged 30 to 39 with Graves disease. The sequencing used peripheral blood mononuclear cells (PBMCs), collected at new diagnosis, from a patient treated with antithyroid drugs. The chain joins TRBV30 to TRBJ1-5; D unresolved. The CDR3 DNA is TGTGCCTGGAGTTCCGGGTTCGATCAGCCCCAGCATTTT. It yields the protein CAWSSGFDQPQHF.